This T cell receptor beta chain was recorded in a study of cytomegalovirus exposure and HLA in healthy donors. Study findings and constraints: Information on immune exposure was restricted to one variable (CMV serostatus). Further analysis, carried out later, found HLA-associated TCR beta chains more clonally expanded than equally common other chains. HLA alleles showed associations with around 15,000 TCR beta sequences in a later analysis, at a 0.05 false discovery rate.

Remarks on this clone: Antigen specificity is unknown. Other DNA sequences in the same sample also yield this CDR3.

Primers for the PCR totalled 60 Vbeta and 13 Jbeta. Profiling relied on immunoSEQ multiplex PCR, and the TCRdb table lists in-frame clones only, not all of them. The data show 130,000 or so clones, with approximately 82% seen just once and 2.5% to 4% held by the top ten. Per germline, CDR1 SGHTA and CDR2 FQGTGA. The CDR3 has 15 amino acids. Trimming cost V 6 bases and J 10 bases; bases outside gene matches: 13. V is TRBV7-3 and J is TRBJ2-1, with 9 bases fitting TRBD2. The material sequenced was PBMCs. This clonotype was sampled from a man aged 40-49 years in good health and CMV-seronegative. CDR3 DNA sequence: TGTGCCAGCAGGGCTAGCGGGGAAGTCTTCGGCGAGCAGTTCTTC. Translated, it gives CASRASGEVFGEQFF.